These T cell receptor beta chains were read from a single sample in a study of shared clonotypes between healthy human individuals. Sequencing used immunoSEQ multiplex PCR; TCRdb keeps in-frame clones, though not all of them. The table has more than 500,000 clones, more than 95% seen once. The specimen sequenced was naive CD4+ T cells sorted from blood. The receptors come from a woman in her twenties or thirties in good health. CDR3s include the opening cysteine and the closing phenylalanine or tryptophan. The order of the fields is D gene, clone size, J gene, V gene, CDR3 protein, CDR3 DNA. D genes are given only for firm matches. Expanded clones are given a class, and other clones once, few, many or no size at all.

. | . | TRBJ1-5 | TRBV9 | CASSVGGVSNQPQHF | TGTGCCAGCAGCGTAGGCGGGGTGAGCAATCAGCCCCAGCATTTT
TRBD1 | . | TRBJ1-6 | TRBV2 | CASSDLGTGVNSPLHF | TGTGCCAGCAGTGACCTAGGGACAGGGGTAAATTCACCCCTCCACTTT
. | . | TRBJ1-4 | TRBV5-1 | CASSPPSGATNEKLFF | TGCGCCAGCAGCCCCCCCTCGGGGGCAACTAATGAAAAACTGTTTTTT
TRBD1 | once | TRBJ2-2 | TRBV11-2 | CASMKDRVNTGELFF | TGTGCCAGCATGAAGGACAGGGTGAACACCGGGGAGCTGTTTTTT
. | . | TRBJ1-4 | TRBV28 | CASTPGDVNEKLFF | TGTGCCAGCACCCCCGGGGACGTCAATGAAAAACTGTTTTTT
. | few | TRBJ1-5 | TRBV7-9 | CASSLEGGPQHF | TGTGCCAGCAGCTTGGAGGGGGGGCCCCAGCATTTT
TRBD2 | . | TRBJ2-5 | TRBV19 | CATRTSGGEETQYF | TGTGCCACAAGGACTAGCGGGGGGGAGGAGACCCAGTACTTC
TRBD2 | once | TRBJ2-2 | TRBV5-1 | CASSLDSTGRLAGPRRNTGELFF | TGCGCCAGCAGCTTGGATAGTACAGGGAGACTAGCGGGTCCCAGGCGGAACACCGGGGAGCTGTTTTTT
. | . | TRBJ2-1 | TRBV19 | CASSIGDNEQFF | TGTGCCAGTAGTATCGGGGACAATGAGCAGTTCTTC
. | . | TRBJ2-7 | TRBV5-6 | CASSPSSSYEQYF | TGTGCCAGCAGCCCATCCTCGTCCTACGAGCAGTACTTC
. | . | TRBJ1-1 | TRBV6-1 | CATRFDPGDTEAFF | TGTGCCACCAGGTTTGACCCCGGGGACACTGAAGCTTTCTTT
TRBD1 | . | TRBJ1-1 | TRBV11-3 | CASSAQGLNTEAFF | TGTGCCAGCAGCGCACAGGGGCTGAACACTGAAGCTTTCTTT
. | once | TRBJ2-7 | TRBV6-6 | CASSYEIGEQYF | TGTGCCAGCAGTTACGAAATCGGCGAGCAGTACTTC
TRBD1 | . | TRBJ1-2 | TRBV18 | CASSPASGTGYGYTF | TGTGCCAGCTCACCGGCTTCCGGGACAGGCTATGGCTACACCTTC
. | . | TRBJ1-5 | TRBV25-1 | CASSESGSGHQPQHF | TGTGCCAGCAGTGAATCTGGGTCAGGGCATCAGCCCCAGCATTTT
. | . | TRBJ2-1 | TRBV11-2 | CASSLDEGFYNEQFF | TGTGCCAGCAGCTTAGATGAGGGTTTCTACAATGAGCAGTTCTTC
TRBD1 | . | TRBJ2-5 | TRBV27 | CASSRGDTGVRETQYF | TGTGCCAGCAGTAGGGGTGATACAGGGGTTCGAGAGACCCAGTACTTC
. | . | TRBJ2-2 | TRBV19 | CASSISLAENTGELFF | TGTGCCAGTAGTATTAGCTTAGCGGAGAACACCGGGGAGCTGTTTTTT
. | . | TRBJ2-7 | TRBV9 | CASSVEVGSYEQYF | TGTGCCAGCAGCGTAGAGGTCGGCTCCTACGAGCAGTACTTC
TRBD1 | . | TRBJ2-7 | TRBV7-9 | CASSSRDSSYEQYF | TGTGCCAGCAGCTCACGGGACAGTAGCTACGAGCAGTACTTC
. | . | TRBJ2-3 | TRBV29-1 | CSTGTSTDTQYF | TGCAGCACCGGGACTAGCACAGATACGCAGTATTTT
. | . | TRBJ2-7 | TRBV9 | CASSKGPGSYEQYF | TGTGCCAGCAGCAAAGGGCCGGGTTCCTACGAGCAGTACTTC
. | . | TRBJ2-1 | TRBV7-2 | CASSLGWNEQFF | TGTGCCAGCAGCTTAGGTTGGAATGAGCAGTTCTTC
. | . | TRBJ2-7 | TRBV19 | CASSSGPRRGYEQYF | TGTGCCAGTAGCTCGGGACCTAGGAGGGGCTACGAGCAGTACTTC
. | . | TRBJ2-7 | TRBV6-5 | CASRTSLGTYEQYF | TGTGCCAGCCGAACTAGCCTCGGGACCTACGAGCAGTACTTC
. | . | TRBJ1-1 | TRBV5-1 | CASSLSARSDHTEAFF | TGCGCCAGCAGCTTGTCTGCAAGGAGTGATCACACTGAAGCTTTCTTT
. | . | TRBJ2-7 | TRBV7-9 | CASSRLNSYEQYF | TGTGCCAGCAGCAGACTGAACTCCTACGAGCAGTACTTC
TRBD2 | . | TRBJ2-4 | TRBV2 | CASSIFGAGGDF | TGTGCCAGCAGTATATTTGGTGCTGGGGGGGACTTC
. | . | TRBJ1-1 | TRBV29-1 | CSVEDPAFF | TGCAGCGTTGAAGATCCGGCTTTCTTT
. | . | TRBJ2-1 | TRBV7-9 | CASSPVLGDTKYNEQFF | TGTGCCAGCAGCCCCGTCCTGGGGGATACGAAATACAATGAGCAGTTCTTC
. | . | TRBJ2-1 | TRBV6-5 | CASRAGTMGNEQFF | TGTGCCAGCAGAGCCGGGACGATGGGAAATGAGCAGTTCTTC
. | once | TRBJ1-1 | TRBV5-1 | CASREETEAFF | TGCGCCAGCAGAGAGGAGACCGAAGCTTTCTTT
. | . | TRBJ2-7 | TRBV7-8 | CASSLVQDKKYEQYF | TGTGCCAGCAGCTTAGTGCAGGACAAAAAGTACGAGCAGTACTTC
. | . | TRBJ2-3 | TRBV5-1 | CASSLLASRAGDTQYF | TGCGCCAGCAGCTTATTAGCGTCGAGGGCCGGAGATACGCAGTATTTT
TRBD1 | . | TRBJ1-4 | TRBV28 | CASSSPGTGREKLFF | TGTGCCAGCAGTTCGCCTGGGACAGGGCGGGAAAAACTGTTTTTT
. | once | TRBJ1-4 | TRBV5-1 | CASRPAGGTNEKLFF | TGCGCCAGCAGACCGGCGGGGGGAACTAATGAAAAACTGTTTTTT
. | . | TRBJ2-1 | TRBV6-1 | CASSEASGRGPYNEQFF | TGTGCCAGCAGTGAAGCGTCGGGTAGGGGTCCCTACAATGAGCAGTTCTTC
TRBD2 | . | TRBJ2-7 | TRBV18 | CASSPPGGLAFLEQYF | TGTGCCAGCTCACCACCGGGGGGACTAGCTTTCCTCGAGCAGTACTTC
. | . | TRBJ2-7 | TRBV10-3 | CAISEGQDYEQYF | TGTGCCATCAGTGAGGGTCAGGACTACGAGCAGTACTTC
. | . | TRBJ2-6 | TRBV28 | CASSPAHASGANVLTF | TGTGCCAGCAGCCCCGCCCACGCCTCTGGGGCCAACGTCCTGACTTTC
. | . | TRBJ2-2 | TRBV28 | CASSLAAGGTGELFF | TGTGCCAGCAGCCTGGCAGCGGGTGGGACCGGGGAGCTGTTTTTT
. | . | TRBJ2-2 | TRBV7-2 | CASSPQPLGHTGELFF | TGTGCCAGCAGCCCGCAGCCTCTGGGTCACACCGGGGAGCTGTTTTTT
. | . | TRBJ1-3 | TRBV29-1 | CSVETQPGNTIYF | TGCAGCGTTGAAACCCAGCCTGGAAACACCATATATTTT
TRBD1 | . | TRBJ1-1 | TRBV2 | CASSEEGGQGVLLNTEAFF | TGTGCCAGCAGTGAAGAAGGTGGACAGGGGGTTCTGCTGAACACTGAAGCTTTCTTT
. | . | TRBJ2-3 | TRBV7-3 | CASSSLGLTDTQYF | TGTGCCAGCAGCTCCCTCGGACTCACAGATACGCAGTATTTT
TRBD1 | few | TRBJ1-2 | TRBV9 | CASSVEAGGNNYGYTF | TGTGCCAGCAGCGTAGAGGCAGGGGGGAATAACTATGGCTACACCTTC
TRBD1 | once | TRBJ1-2 | TRBV2 | CASSEGQAFNYGYTF | TGTGCCAGCAGCGAGGGACAGGCTTTTAACTATGGCTACACCTTC
. | . | TRBJ2-1 | TRBV28 | CASSLGLRNEQFF | TGTGCCAGCAGTTTGGGACTCCGCAATGAGCAGTTCTTC
. | . | TRBJ1-4 | TRBV5-4 | CASSTVGQGTTNEKLFF | TGTGCCAGCAGTACAGTTGGGCAGGGGACAACTAATGAAAAACTGTTTTTT
TRBD2 | . | TRBJ2-7 | TRBV4-1 | CASSRSGMLSSYEQYF | TGCGCCAGCAGCCGTAGCGGGATGCTGAGCTCCTACGAGCAGTACTTC
. | . | TRBJ1-4 | TRBV2 | CASKSRVDNEKLFF | TGTGCCAGCAAATCTCGAGTCGATAATGAAAAACTGTTTTTT
TRBD2 | . | TRBJ2-2 | TRBV14 | CASSQDISGRLGGELFF | TGTGCCAGCAGCCAAGATATTAGCGGGAGGTTGGGCGGGGAGCTGTTTTTT
. | once | TRBJ1-4 | TRBV19 | CASTGAGRKLFF | TGTGCCAGTACAGGGGCAGGGAGGAAACTGTTTTTT